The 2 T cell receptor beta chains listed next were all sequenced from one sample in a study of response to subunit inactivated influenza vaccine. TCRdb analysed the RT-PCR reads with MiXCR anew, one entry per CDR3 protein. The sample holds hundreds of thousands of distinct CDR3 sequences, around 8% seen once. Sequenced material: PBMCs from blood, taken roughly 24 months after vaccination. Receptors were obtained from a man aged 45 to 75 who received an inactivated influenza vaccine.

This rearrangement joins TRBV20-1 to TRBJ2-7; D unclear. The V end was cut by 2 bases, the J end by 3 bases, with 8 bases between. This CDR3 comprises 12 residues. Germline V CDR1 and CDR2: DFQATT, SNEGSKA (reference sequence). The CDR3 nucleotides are TGCAGTGCTAGAAAGGATCACTACGAGCAGTACTTC. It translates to CSARKDHYEQYF.

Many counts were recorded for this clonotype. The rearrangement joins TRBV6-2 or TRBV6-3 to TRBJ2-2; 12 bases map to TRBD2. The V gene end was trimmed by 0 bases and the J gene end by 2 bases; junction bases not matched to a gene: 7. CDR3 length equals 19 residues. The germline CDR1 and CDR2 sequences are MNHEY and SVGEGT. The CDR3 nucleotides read TGTGCCAGCAGTTACTCGAGACTAGCGGGAGTGTTTAACACCGGGGAGCTGTTTTTT. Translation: CASSYSRLAGVFNTGELFF.